This T cell receptor (beta chain) was captured in a study of radiation and T cells in renal cell carcinoma. Described time point: baseline pretreatment blood. Treatment defined: 15 Gy SBRT to primary tumor, nephrectomy 4 weeks later. The repertoire was sequenced with immunoSEQ multiplex PCR; TCRdb's copy has only in-frame clones and lacks some. The profile covers some 150,000 clones, with 70% to 90% appearing a single time and approximately 24% taken by the ten largest. V shed 2 bases and J shed 8 bases, with 12 bases lying between them. The germline gives CDR1 MDHEN, CDR2 SYDVKM. The CDR3 is 14 amino acids.

Here the sequenced sample was blood, taken from a patient whose treatment included radiotherapy and nephrectomy. This receptor was taken from a woman aged 45-65 years with renal cell carcinoma. The gene calls are TRBV28 and TRBJ1-4; D gene unclear. Written as DNA, the CDR3 is TGTGCCAGCAGTTTAGGGCAGGAGTACGAAAAACTGTTTTTT. Residues: CASSLGQEYEKLFF.